This TCR beta chain was recovered during a study of T-cell reconstitution after alpha-beta-depleted transplantation in children. Unique molecular identifiers were built into the TCRbeta library. TCRdb redid the calling of the PCR reads with MiXCR, one entry per CDR3 protein. The sample yields approximately 420,000 distinct CDR3 sequences, under 13% seen once. The CDR3 is 16 amino acids. V was clipped by 3 bases and J by 0 bases; unmatched bases: 4. Germline V CDR1 and CDR2: KGHSH, LQKENI. The receptor comes from a human donor who donated a stem cell graft to a child with acute myeloid leukemia. The sample was PBMCs from the stem cell graft donor, taken from the stem cell graft. The chain joins TRBV18 to TRBJ2-1; TRBD1 agrees at 8 bases. The CDR3 loop is CASSPLGQGSYNEQFF. The CDR3 DNA is TGTGCCAGCTCACCTCTAGGACAGGGCTCCTACAATGAGCAGTTCTTC.